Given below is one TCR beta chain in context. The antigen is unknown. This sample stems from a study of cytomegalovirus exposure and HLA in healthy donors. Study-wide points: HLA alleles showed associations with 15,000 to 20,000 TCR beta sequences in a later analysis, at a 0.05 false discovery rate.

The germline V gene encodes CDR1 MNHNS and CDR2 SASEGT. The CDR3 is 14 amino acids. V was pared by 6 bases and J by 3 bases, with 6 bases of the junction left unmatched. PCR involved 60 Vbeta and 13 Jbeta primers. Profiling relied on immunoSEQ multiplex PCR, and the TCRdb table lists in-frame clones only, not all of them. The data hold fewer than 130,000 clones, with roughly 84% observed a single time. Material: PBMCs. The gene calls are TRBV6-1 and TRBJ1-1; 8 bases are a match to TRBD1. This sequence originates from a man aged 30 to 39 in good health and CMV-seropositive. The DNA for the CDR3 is TGTGCCAGCAGCTTCAGGGGGCGCGACACTGAAGCTTTCTTT. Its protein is CASSFRGRDTEAFF.